A selection of T cell receptor beta chains follows, all from one sample in a study of T cell changes during pregnancy in multiple sclerosis. Profiling relied on immunoSEQ multiplex PCR, and the TCRdb table lists in-frame clones only, not all of them. Altogether approximately 26,000 clones are present, about 91% being singletons, with the ten largest covering about 0.8%. The sample here was CD4+ T cells from peripheral blood mononuclear cells, taken in the second trimester of pregnancy. Receptors originate from a female donor with multiple sclerosis, enrolled in a pregnancy study. CDR3s include the opening cysteine and the closing phenylalanine or tryptophan. The order of the fields is CDR3 protein, V gene, J gene.

CASSLAPGQGSEKLFF	TRBV5-5	TRBJ1-4
CASSEQGQSTDTQYF	TRBV2	TRBJ2-3
CASSFDGGGTGELFF	TRBV27	TRBJ2-2
CASSTQGNTEAFF	TRBV7-2	TRBJ1-1
CASSRSGASTDTQYF	TRBV7-3	TRBJ2-3
CASSPGVPTGRGNEKLFF	TRBV18	TRBJ1-4
CASSPDRQGPKNIQYF	TRBV25-1	TRBJ2-4
CASSEDNYGYTF	TRBV5-1	TRBJ1-2
CASSLGGNGEAFF	TRBV7-2	TRBJ1-1
CAWSYGQGSTGELFF	TRBV30	TRBJ2-2
CASSLRGTVLLNTEAFF	TRBV5-1	TRBJ1-1
CASSKEFDRGFSYEQYF	TRBV5-1	TRBJ2-7
CASSQDSQGVQPQHF	TRBV4-1	TRBJ1-5
CASSQVGGEYGYTF	TRBV4-2	TRBJ1-2
CASSPGGGLFYEQYF	TRBV19	TRBJ2-7
CASSSLGSRLNTEAFF	TRBV7-9	TRBJ1-1
CASGGGPSGYYEQYF	TRBV5-6	TRBJ2-7
CASTSVPGNTIYF	TRBV19	TRBJ1-3
CASSPRQGGDGYTF	TRBV18	TRBJ1-2
CAWSVLGVPTPSTEAFF	TRBV30	TRBJ1-1
CASSAWSSGNTIYF	TRBV6-5	TRBJ1-3
CASTTGPSFGKLFF	TRBV11-2	TRBJ1-4
CASSKGRGRTGELFF	TRBV21-1	TRBJ2-2
CASSFNRGTEAFF	TRBV7-6	TRBJ1-1
CASRPDSWTYGYTF	TRBV5-1	TRBJ1-2
CASSLEPTGTGNTIYF	TRBV5-1	TRBJ1-3
CASSRTGGNQPQHF	TRBV4-1	TRBJ1-5
CASSLGSGGGTDTQYF	TRBV7-2	TRBJ2-3
CASSLELSDEQYF	TRBV7-2	TRBJ2-7
CASRFGTGGSYEQYF	TRBV5-6	TRBJ2-7
CSVGIGQGTEAFF	TRBV29-1	TRBJ1-1
CASSSSTVPYNSPLHF	TRBV5-4	TRBJ1-6
CASSPGTSARREQYF	TRBV2	TRBJ2-7
CASSLVRGLSSYEQYF	TRBV11-2	TRBJ2-7
CASSLAGGLQETQYF	TRBV5-4	TRBJ2-5
CASSVQSAYEQYF	TRBV4-1	TRBJ2-7
CASSVTGLNTEAFF	TRBV5-1	TRBJ1-1